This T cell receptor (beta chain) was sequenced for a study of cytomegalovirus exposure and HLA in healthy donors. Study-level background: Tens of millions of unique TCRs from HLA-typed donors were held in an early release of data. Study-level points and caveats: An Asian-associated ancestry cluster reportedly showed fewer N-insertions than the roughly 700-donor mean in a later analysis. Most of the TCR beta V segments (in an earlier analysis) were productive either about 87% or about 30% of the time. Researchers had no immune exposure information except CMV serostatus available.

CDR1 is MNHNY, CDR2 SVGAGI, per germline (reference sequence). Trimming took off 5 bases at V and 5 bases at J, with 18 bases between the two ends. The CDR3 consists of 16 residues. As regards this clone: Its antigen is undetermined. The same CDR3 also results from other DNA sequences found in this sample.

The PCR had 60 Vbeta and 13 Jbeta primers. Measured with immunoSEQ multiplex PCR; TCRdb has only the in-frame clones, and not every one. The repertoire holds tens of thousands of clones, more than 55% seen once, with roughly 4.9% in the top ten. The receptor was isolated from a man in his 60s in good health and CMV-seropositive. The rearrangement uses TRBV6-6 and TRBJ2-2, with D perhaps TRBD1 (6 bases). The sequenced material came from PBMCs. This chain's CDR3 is CASSPLTGGPTGELFF. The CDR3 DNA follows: TGTGCCAGCAGTCCCCTGACAGGTGGACCAACCGGGGAGCTGTTTTTT.